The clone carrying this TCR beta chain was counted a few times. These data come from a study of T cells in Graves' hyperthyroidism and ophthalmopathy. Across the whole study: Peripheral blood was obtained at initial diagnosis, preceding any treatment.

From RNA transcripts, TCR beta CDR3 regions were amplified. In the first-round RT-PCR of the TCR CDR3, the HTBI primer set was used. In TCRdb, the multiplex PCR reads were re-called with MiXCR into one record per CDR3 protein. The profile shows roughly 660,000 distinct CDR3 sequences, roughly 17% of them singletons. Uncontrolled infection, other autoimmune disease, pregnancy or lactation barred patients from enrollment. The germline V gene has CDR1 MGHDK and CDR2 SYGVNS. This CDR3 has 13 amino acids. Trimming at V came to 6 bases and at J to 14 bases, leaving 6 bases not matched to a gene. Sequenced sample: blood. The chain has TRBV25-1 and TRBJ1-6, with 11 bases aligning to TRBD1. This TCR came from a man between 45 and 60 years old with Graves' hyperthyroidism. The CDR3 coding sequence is TGTGCCAGCAGGGGACAGGGGGACGTGGCCCTCCACTTT. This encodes CASRGQGDVALHF.